The rows below give T cell receptor beta chains drawn from one sample of a study of blood T cell repertoires in COVID-19. Sequencing used immunoSEQ multiplex PCR; TCRdb keeps in-frame clones, though not all of them. The table records 150,000 to 200,000 clones, nearly 90% of them present only once. Sequencing was carried out using peripheral blood. Receptors were obtained from a man aged 45-65 years with acute or convalescent COVID-19. CDR3s include the opening cysteine and the closing phenylalanine or tryptophan.

>TRBJ1-6|TRBV6-5
CASKRGQGHVSPLHF
>TRBJ1-2|TRBV9
CASTDKGGGYTF
>TRBJ2-2|TRBV5-1
CASSSGHPNTGELFF
>TRBJ2-2|TRBV7-3
CASSPGGPNTGELFF
>TRBJ1-1|TRBV6-6
CASSYLPLQGAFF
>TRBJ1-5|TRBV10-3
CAIRKGDSNQPQHF
>TRBJ2-3|TRBV10-3
CAISEVVAGDRAPDTQYF
>TRBJ1-4|TRBV14
CASSHRSWNEKLFF
>TRBJ2-5|TRBV2
CASNPGLAGLETQYF
>TRBJ1-5|TRBV7-9
CASSETGFQPQHF
>TRBJ1-2|TRBV6-5
CASSNTGLYGYTF
>TRBJ1-5|TRBV28
CASSSTGVGNQPQHF
>TRBJ2-3|TRBV10-1
CASSAGGTDTQYF
>TRBJ2-2|TRBV9
CASSPTQRDRTGELFF
>TRBJ2-1|TRBV20-1
CSVREPAGQFF
>TRBJ2-4|TRBV6-6
CATLQKTLAKNIQYF
>TRBJ1-1|TRBV9
CASSVSPGWNTEAFF
>TRBJ2-1|TRBV19
CASSDRGQYDNEQFF